Listed below are T cell receptor beta chains from one sample, sequenced in a study of OX40 agonist ivuxolimab in advanced cancers. Clones were read by immunoSEQ multiplex PCR, and TCRdb kept only the in-frame ones, dropping some. Of tens of thousands of clones detected, around 86% appear once; the ten largest clones hold approximately 1%. This material consisted of CD4+ or CD8+ T cells sorted from blood, taken in a trial of the OX40 agonist ivuxolimab. These receptors were collected from an adult with an advanced solid tumor such as melanoma, head and neck, liver or kidney cancer. The CDR3 runs from the conserved cysteine through the conserved F or W. A D gene is named only where the DNA matches it firmly. Size is omitted from some rows. Given values are once, few, many or a class for expanded clones.

V: TRBV10-3
D: .
J: TRBJ1-5
size: .
CDR3: CAISRQENQPQHF
DNA: TGTGCCATCAGTCGACAGGAAAATCAGCCCCAGCATTTT

V: TRBV28
D: .
J: TRBJ2-4
size: .
CDR3: CASSLRFTKNIQYF
DNA: TGTGCCAGCAGTTTACGGTTTACCAAAAACATTCAGTACTTC

V: TRBV5-1
D: .
J: TRBJ1-1
size: .
CDR3: CASSLSEMNTEAFF
DNA: TGCGCCAGCAGCTTGAGTGAAATGAACACTGAAGCTTTCTTT

V: TRBV6-4
D: TRBD1
J: TRBJ1-6
size: .
CDR3: CASSDSGTGNSPLHF
DNA: TGTGCCAGCAGTGACTCCGGGACAGGGAATTCACCCCTCCACTTT

V: TRBV7-8
D: .
J: TRBJ1-1
size: .
CDR3: CASSLVRSTASTEAFF
DNA: TGTGCCAGCAGCTTAGTAAGGAGCACAGCTAGCACTGAAGCTTTCTTT

V: TRBV7-2
D: .
J: TRBJ2-3
size: .
CDR3: CASSLGYYTDTQYF
DNA: TGTGCCAGCAGCTTAGGTTACTACACAGATACGCAGTATTTT

V: TRBV28
D: TRBD1
J: TRBJ1-2
size: .
CDR3: CASRGQAANYGYTF
DNA: TGTGCCAGCAGGGGACAGGCCGCTAACTATGGCTACACCTTC

V: TRBV5-6
D: .
J: TRBJ1-1
size: .
CDR3: CASSIYRVMNTEAFF
DNA: TGTGCCAGCAGCATATACAGGGTCATGAACACTGAAGCTTTCTTT

V: TRBV7-2
D: TRBD2
J: TRBJ2-1
size: .
CDR3: CASSFLAGASGEQFF
DNA: TGTGCCAGCAGCTTCCTAGCGGGGGCTTCGGGTGAGCAGTTCTTC

V: TRBV14
D: TRBD2
J: TRBJ2-5
size: .
CDR3: CASSPPGLAGAETQYF
DNA: TGTGCCAGCAGCCCTCCGGGACTAGCGGGGGCAGAGACCCAGTACTTC

V: TRBV11-2
D: .
J: TRBJ2-7
size: .
CDR3: CASSLNPNYEQYF
DNA: TGTGCCAGCAGCTTAAATCCAAACTACGAGCAGTACTTC

V: TRBV27
D: .
J: TRBJ2-7
size: .
CDR3: CASSPSRQKGYEQYF
DNA: TGTGCCAGCAGTCCCTCGAGACAGAAGGGTTACGAGCAGTACTTC

V: TRBV5-4
D: TRBD2
J: TRBJ2-1
size: .
CDR3: CASSASGSSYNEQFF
DNA: TGTGCCAGCAGCGCTAGCGGGAGCTCCTACAATGAGCAGTTCTTC

V: TRBV19
D: TRBD2
J: TRBJ2-5
size: .
CDR3: CASSISGMRQETQYF
DNA: TGTGCCAGTAGTATAAGCGGGATGCGCCAAGAGACCCAGTACTTC

V: TRBV7-6
D: TRBD2
J: TRBJ2-7
size: .
CDR3: CASSLDAREPREQYF
DNA: TGTGCCAGCAGCTTAGACGCGCGGGAGCCGCGGGAGCAGTACTTC

V: TRBV19
D: .
J: TRBJ2-5
size: .
CDR3: CASTDGRKEETQYF
DNA: TGTGCCAGTACGGACGGGCGCAAGGAAGAGACCCAGTACTTC

V: TRBV14
D: .
J: TRBJ1-3
size: .
CDR3: CASRRAAGNTIYF
DNA: TGTGCCAGCAGGAGGGCTGCTGGAAACACCATATATTTT

V: TRBV14
D: .
J: TRBJ1-1
size: .
CDR3: CASSQDVLTEAFF
DNA: TGCGCCAGCAGCCAAGATGTGCTGACTGAAGCTTTCTTT

V: TRBV6-5
D: TRBD2
J: TRBJ2-7
size: .
CDR3: CASSYERERYEQYF
DNA: TGTGCCAGCAGTTACGAGCGGGAGAGGTACGAGCAGTACTTC

V: TRBV25-1
D: .
J: TRBJ2-7
size: .
CDR3: CASSRAEQTYEQYF
DNA: TGTGCCAGCAGCAGGGCTGAGCAGACCTACGAGCAGTACTTC

V: TRBV7-3
D: .
J: TRBJ1-2
size: .
CDR3: CASSPKAGNYGYTF
DNA: TGTGCCAGCAGCCCAAAGGCGGGAAACTATGGCTACACCTTC

V: TRBV28
D: TRBD1
J: TRBJ2-1
size: .
CDR3: CASRDDLTGGFEQFF
DNA: TGTGCCAGCAGAGACGATCTAACAGGGGGCTTTGAGCAGTTCTTC

V: TRBV25-1
D: .
J: TRBJ2-2
size: .
CDR3: CASSDPGVGTGELFF
DNA: TGTGCCAGCAGTGACCCGGGAGTGGGCACCGGGGAGCTGTTTTTT

V: TRBV12-5
D: .
J: TRBJ1-6
size: .
CDR3: CASGFDPGTNNSPLHF
DNA: TGTGCTAGTGGTTTCGATCCCGGGACAAATAATTCACCCCTCCACTTT

V: TRBV28
D: TRBD1
J: TRBJ1-1
size: .
CDR3: CASSFRHRGRDTEAFF
DNA: TGTGCCAGCAGTTTTCGGCACAGGGGGCGGGACACTGAAGCTTTCTTT

V: TRBV6-6
D: .
J: TRBJ2-5
size: .
CDR3: CASKEPIDETQYF
DNA: TGTGCCAGCAAAGAACCCATCGACGAGACCCAGTACTTC

V: TRBV6-1
D: TRBD1
J: TRBJ1-2
size: .
CDR3: CASSEYRGPGYGYTF
DNA: TGTGCCAGCAGTGAATACAGGGGGCCGGGATATGGCTACACCTTC

V: TRBV7-2
D: TRBD2
J: TRBJ2-7
size: .
CDR3: CASTLPPRASGRAIEQYF
DNA: TGTGCCAGCACCCTACCCCCAAGAGCTAGCGGGAGGGCCATCGAGCAGTACTTC

V: TRBV7-2
D: TRBD1
J: TRBJ1-2
size: .
CDR3: CASSSTGDNYGYTF
DNA: TGTGCCAGCAGCTCGACAGGGGACAACTATGGCTACACCTTC

V: TRBV5-1
D: .
J: TRBJ2-6
size: .
CDR3: CASSLASGPLAGANVLTF
DNA: TGCGCCAGCAGCTTGGCCTCTGGACCCCTGGCAGGGGCCAACGTCCTGACTTTC

V: TRBV5-1
D: .
J: TRBJ2-3
size: .
CDR3: CASSLAAGSGTDTQYF
DNA: TGCGCCAGCAGCTTGGCGGCGGGATCTGGCACAGATACGCAGTATTTT

V: TRBV9
D: .
J: TRBJ1-2
size: .
CDR3: CASSPGSKGYGYTF
DNA: TGTGCCAGCAGCCCAGGATCAAAAGGGTATGGCTACACCTTC

V: TRBV18
D: TRBD1
J: TRBJ2-1
size: .
CDR3: CASSSWTGESVNEQFF
DNA: TGTGCCAGCTCCAGTTGGACAGGTGAATCCGTCAATGAGCAGTTCTTC

V: TRBV19
D: .
J: TRBJ2-1
size: few
CDR3: CASSIKRGYNEQFF
DNA: TGTGCCAGTAGTATAAAACGGGGCTACAATGAGCAGTTCTTC

V: TRBV5-8
D: TRBD1
J: TRBJ1-4
size: once
CDR3: CASSLGQGRNEKLFF
DNA: TGTGCCAGCAGCTTAGGACAGGGGCGTAATGAAAAACTGTTTTTT

V: TRBV6-1
D: .
J: TRBJ1-5
size: .
CDR3: CASNMGEDQPQHF
DNA: TGTGCCAGCAATATGGGAGAGGATCAGCCCCAGCATTTT

V: TRBV28
D: TRBD1
J: TRBJ2-2
size: once
CDR3: CASSLIPGQGSTGELFF
DNA: TGTGCCAGCAGTTTAATCCCCGGACAGGGTTCCACCGGGGAGCTGTTTTTT

V: TRBV27
D: .
J: TRBJ1-2
size: .
CDR3: CASSPDNEANYGYTF
DNA: TGTGCCAGCAGTCCGGACAATGAAGCTAACTATGGCTACACCTTC

V: TRBV2
D: TRBD1
J: TRBJ2-1
size: .
CDR3: CASRGQGLNEQFF
DNA: TGTGCCAGCAGGGGACAGGGACTAAATGAGCAGTTCTTC

V: TRBV10-3
D: TRBD2
J: TRBJ2-1
size: once
CDR3: CAISPREAGNEQFF
DNA: TGTGCCATCAGCCCGCGGGAGGCGGGGAATGAGCAGTTCTTC

V: TRBV2
D: TRBD2
J: TRBJ2-7
size: .
CDR3: CASSYSGKVGYEQYF
DNA: TGTGCCAGCAGTTATAGCGGGAAGGTCGGCTACGAGCAGTACTTC

V: TRBV14
D: .
J: TRBJ2-5
size: .
CDR3: CASGQLGGQETQYF
DNA: TGTGCCAGCGGCCAATTGGGAGGCCAAGAGACCCAGTACTTC

V: TRBV9
D: TRBD2
J: TRBJ2-3
size: once
CDR3: CASSPMGLAGGTDTQYF
DNA: TGTGCCAGCAGCCCTATGGGCCTAGCGGGAGGCACAGATACGCAGTATTTT

V: TRBV18
D: TRBD2
J: TRBJ2-1
size: .
CDR3: CASSPIAGGPGEQFF
DNA: TGTGCCAGCTCACCCATAGCGGGAGGGCCAGGTGAGCAGTTCTTC

V: TRBV19
D: TRBD1
J: TRBJ1-2
size: few
CDR3: CASGGQGASAGYTF
DNA: TGTGCCAGTGGCGGACAGGGGGCATCGGCTGGCTACACCTTC

V: TRBV5-1
D: TRBD2
J: TRBJ2-2
size: .
CDR3: CASLGAGVDTGELFF
DNA: TGCGCCAGCTTGGGAGCGGGAGTAGACACCGGGGAGCTGTTTTTT

V: TRBV28
D: .
J: TRBJ2-3
size: once
CDR3: CASSSEYTDTQYF
DNA: TGTGCCAGCAGTTCCGAGTACACAGATACGCAGTATTTT

V: TRBV29-1
D: TRBD1
J: TRBJ1-4
size: once
CDR3: CSVGQAAVNEKLFF
DNA: TGCAGCGTGGGACAGGCCGCCGTTAATGAAAAACTGTTTTTT

V: TRBV11-2
D: .
J: TRBJ2-1
size: .
CDR3: CASSPLRGTYNEQFF
DNA: TGTGCCAGCAGCCCCCTGCGAGGTACCTACAATGAGCAGTTCTTC

V: TRBV10-3
D: .
J: TRBJ1-3
size: once
CDR3: CAISNTGSSGNTIYF
DNA: TGTGCCATCTCTAATACCGGGTCCTCTGGAAACACCATATATTTT

V: TRBV5-1
D: .
J: TRBJ2-2
size: .
CDR3: CASSVSGPTNTGELFF
DNA: TGCGCCAGCAGCGTGTCGGGACCCACGAACACCGGGGAGCTGTTTTTT

V: TRBV28
D: .
J: TRBJ2-6
size: .
CDR3: CASIGSGANVLTF
DNA: TGTGCCAGCATAGGTTCTGGGGCCAACGTCCTGACTTTC

V: TRBV7-3
D: .
J: TRBJ2-3
size: .
CDR3: CASKRDPSTDTQYF
DNA: TGTGCCAGCAAACGGGACCCTAGCACAGATACGCAGTATTTT

V: TRBV27
D: .
J: TRBJ2-1
size: .
CDR3: CARDSRCGRINEQFF
DNA: TGTGCCAGGGACTCTAGATGTGGGAGGATCAATGAGCAGTTCTTC

V: TRBV28
D: .
J: TRBJ1-5
size: .
CDR3: CASSLGDRNQPQHF
DNA: TGTGCCAGCAGTTTAGGGGACCGTAATCAGCCCCAGCATTTT

V: TRBV19
D: TRBD1
J: TRBJ2-2
size: .
CDR3: CASSAGQGHTGELFF
DNA: TGTGCCAGTAGTGCCGGACAGGGGCACACCGGGGAGCTGTTTTTT

V: TRBV5-1
D: .
J: TRBJ1-1
size: .
CDR3: CASSGHPGQLGAFF
DNA: TGCGCCAGCAGCGGACACCCGGGACAACTGGGAGCTTTCTTT

V: TRBV7-2
D: .
J: TRBJ1-3
size: .
CDR3: CASSLESSPSGNTIYF
DNA: TGTGCCAGCAGCTTAGAGTCGTCTCCTTCTGGAAACACCATATATTTT

V: TRBV5-6
D: .
J: TRBJ2-5
size: once
CDR3: CASSFGLGETQYF
DNA: TGTGCCAGCAGCTTCGGACTGGGGGAGACCCAGTACTTC